This entry concerns a single T cell receptor (beta chain). What this receptor recognizes is not known. Base quality data are lacking; no much larger clone is found one base away. Preparation of the library involved the immunoSEQ multiplex PCR assay. For the multiplex PCR, a mixture combining 60 forward primers for TCR Vbeta segments and 13 reverse primers for TCR Jbeta segments was used. A multiplex PCR assay on genomic DNA amplified the CDR3 region of rearranged TCR beta genes. The Illumina HiSeq System was used to sequence the amplified TCR beta libraries as 87-base-pair reads. The original methods were these. A later analysis counted about 82 million unique TCR beta chains across the 550 to 700 repertoires, and 10 million to 12 million of these chains were shared by at least two donors. A nearest-neighbor algorithm error-corrected the raw reads and collapsed the reads into unique sequences, merging closely related sequences to remove PCR and sequencing errors. CDR3 sequences were aligned to IMGT reference sequences to assign V, D and J gene segments. For a sequence to be retained, a match of at least six nucleotides to both a V gene segment and a J gene segment was required. A rearrangement was called productive if the CDR3 had no stop codons and remained in frame with V and J, and every other rearrangement was called non-productive. Following IMGT convention, CDR3 was defined as the stretch from the second conserved V-encoded cysteine up to the conserved J-encoded phenylalanine. Sequences without an unambiguous match to a single V gene segment were excluded from the earlier analysis of 500 to 700 of the donors. In an earlier analysis of 450 to 700 of the donors, V segments were called functional above 56.7% productive rearrangements and were called segregating when the between-donor standard deviation exceeded 5%. A statistical classification framework was built to diagnose cytomegalovirus status from the catalog of TCR beta chain sequences. In a later analysis, V and J genes were assigned by comparing TCR nucleotide sequences against IMGT/GENE-DB human TR gene sequences. The TCRdist pipeline was used in a later analysis to assign CDR3 sequences and most-parsimonious VDJ recombination scenarios. In a later analysis, each TCR beta chain was defined by its CDR3 amino acid sequence together with its V-gene family, and reads without a unique V-gene family were excluded. In a later analysis, 450 to 600 highly shared, low-generation-probability nucleotide sequences were removed to address suspected cross-contamination and a sequencing artifact. For each public chain, a later analysis derived a clonal expansion index from normalized ranks of inferred template counts within each repertoire. In a later analysis, generation probabilities were computed with a VDJ recombination model fitted to out-of-frame rearrangements, and the resulting probabilities were checked against IGoR. Hypergeometric tests were used in a later analysis to score TCR-TCR, TCR-HLA and TCR-CMV co-occurrence, with a repertoire-size bias correction applied to the TCR pairs. To estimate false discovery rates, a later analysis permuted the HLA or CMV assignments 20 times. In a later analysis, co-occurring TCRs were grouped using DBSCAN, and TCRdist sequence similarity was added for clustering within HLA-allele-positive subsets. For co-occurrence clustering, repertoires with fewer than 30,000 or more than 120,000 public chains were excluded, along with about five repertoires with anomalous nucleotide sharing. TCRdb mirrors the immuneACCESS table, restricted to in-frame sequences. Some clones are absent from its copies; in checked studies, under half trace to an unresolved V gene, and the reason for the others is unknown. V and J calls and clone size are given by that table; D and trimming were obtained from the DNA. The sample records over 55,000 clones, around four fifths of which are singletons. Together, the top ten hold approximately 4.3% of the sample.

Spanning cysteine to phenylalanine, the CDR3 consists of 14 amino acids. The CDR3 DNA has 42 bases and is translated from base 1. A distance of 15 bases separates the germline ends of V and J, which lose 5 bases and 5 bases respectively. From a lookup of the germline V gene (reference sequence), CDR1 and CDR2 are PRHDT and FYEKMQ. The data originate from a study of cytomegalovirus exposure and HLA in healthy donors (dated by TCRdb to 2017 to 2019). Background for the entire study: In an earlier analysis of around 540 of the donors, less than 350 Gb of sequence data and 117 million unique TCR beta sequences from about 179 million T cells were reported. An early release covering about 600 HLA-typed donors comprised roughly 300 gigabases of sequencing data and about 90 million unique TCR sequences. Of the 300 to 450 genotyped donors, 65% to 90% fell in the genetic ancestry cluster associated with self-reported Caucasian donors. The aim of the study was to test whether cataloging public T cell receptors could identify signatures of past pathogen exposure. The T cell repertoires of 700 or so subjects were profiled by immunosequencing and related to cytomegalovirus serostatus. Along with the approximately 700-subject first cohort, a separate validation cohort of 120 different subjects was used. To predict cytomegalovirus infection status, the study combined high-throughput TCR immunosequencing, statistical association of individual TCRs with disease status, and machine learning. A later analysis re-examined previously published TCR beta repertoires from 600 to 700 donors and added high-resolution HLA genotyping to investigate patterns of TCR occurrence. Rather than using new phenotypic data, the later analysis identified candidate immune exposures from TCR beta sequences and from how often those sequences occurred across donors. An earlier analysis of 587 of the donors used high-throughput TCR beta sequencing to judge whether each TCR beta V gene segment behaved as functional or pseudogenic. Donor age, sex, ethnicity and CMV serostatus were compiled alongside the repertoire data. A later genetic analysis used genome-wide SNP genotypes for about three fifths of the 666 donors, treating that subset as a discovery cohort. All discovery cohort repertoires had been generated on a single sequencing platform. Both class I and class II loci were covered by HLA typing, at four-digit resolution. The number of donors typed differed by locus, with about 629-630 for A, B, C, DRB1 and DQB1, around 520 for DQA1, 606 for DPA1, and over 400 for DPB1. Several DR-DQ haplotypes were handled as single units for association and clustering, since linkage in the cohort was strong. Among around 400 genotyped donors of the cohort, an average of approximately 220,000 unique TCR beta nucleotide sequences was sequenced per donor, of which about 18% were non-productive.

Here is what the overall study found, with its caveats: The classifier was reported to diagnose cytomegalovirus status with high specificity and sensitivity in both the original cohort and the validation cohort. In vitro tests confirmed that a few of the cytomegalovirus-associated TCR beta chains recognize cytomegalovirus antigens. A later analysis associated 16,951 TCR beta sequences with specific HLA alleles at a false discovery rate of 0.05. For the cohort, immune exposure information was limited to CMV serostatus. According to a later analysis, parvovirus B19, influenza, CMV and Epstein-Barr virus appeared linked to several top co-occurrence clusters. According to a later analysis, most CMV-associated TCR beta chains appeared to be HLA-restricted, and the HLA associations seemed to be driven largely by CMV exposure. A later analysis found that HLA-associated TCR beta chains were more clonally expanded and had lower generation probabilities than equally common non-associated chains. A later analysis found that TCR association rates varied across HLA loci, with DRB1 alleles showing the most associated TCRs and HLA-C alleles the fewest. Presence/absence analyses assumed roughly uniform sequencing depth across donors, an assumption that may not hold. Linkage disequilibrium might explain the correlated functional status among segregating V segments, but an unknown experimental factor could not be ruled out. Some IMGT-functional V segments, including TRBV6-2 and TRBV6-3, could not be distinguished by the 87-base-pair reads and were therefore excluded. A total of roughly 160 TCR beta chains were listed by the study as associated with cytomegalovirus. A cluster of highly shared sequence variants was judged likely to represent a technical artifact of the sequencing pipeline. Because HLA typing was missing for some donors at each locus, association tests included only the typed subset. The earlier analysis of about 600 of the donors excluded fewer than 20 rarely observed V segments, including chromosome 9 orphons, because counts were too low. A further reported finding was that TCR beta sequences accurately predicted the HLA-A and HLA-B alleles for most subjects in the first cohort. An earlier analysis of approximately 500 of the donors showed that most TCR beta V segments appeared in productive rearrangements either about 87% or about 30% of the time, which broadly matched IMGT annotations. The authors suggested that the approach could potentially be generalized to other disease states and immunological phenotypes. Most TCR sequences were observed very rarely across donors, whereas some public TCRs were present in many individuals. A later genetic analysis associated a missense DCLRE1C variant with V-gene and J-gene trimming of TCR beta chains, and an independent cohort replicated the association. According to a later genetic analysis, donors in an Asian-associated ancestry cluster had fewer N-insertions in productive TCRs than the approximately 650-donor mean. The cohort was sequenced for TCR beta chains only, and without alpha or paired-chain data the features that could be detected were limited. When HLA alleles, especially DR and DQ, strongly co-occurred, attributing TCR associations to individual alleles was difficult.

In total, fewer than 750 healthy bone marrow donors made up the cohort. Cohort members were all nominally healthy when sampled, although unrecorded immune exposures were likely present. The donor was CMV seronegative and was included in the group of approximately 350 seronegative cohort members. A peripheral blood sample was collected from each donor, and TCR beta sequencing was performed on peripheral blood mononuclear cells. Genomic DNA extraction from the blood cell samples was performed with the Qiagen DNeasy Blood Extraction Kit. The chain uses TRBV13 and TRBJ1-2, and perhaps TRBD1 as D gene, on 6 matching bases. The sequence was obtained from a woman aged 25 to 39 in good health and CMV-seronegative. The sample consisted of PBMCs. The CDR3 here reads CASSPGQSSYGYTF. The sequence in DNA is TGTGCCAGCAGCCCTGGACAGAGCAGTTATGGCTACACCTTC.